This T cell receptor beta chain was recovered during a study of cytomegalovirus exposure and HLA in healthy donors. Findings and caveats of the study: Later analysis suggested most CMV-associated TCR beta chains were HLA-restricted.

The CDR3 contains 16 residues. V lost 0 bases, J lost 6 bases, and 8 bases stayed unmatched. Germline values: CDR1 LNHNV, CDR2 YYDKDF (reference sequence). Healthy bone marrow donors formed the donor group. PCR employed 60 Vbeta and 13 Jbeta primers. Repertoires were generated with immunoSEQ multiplex PCR, while TCRdb's copy carries only in-frame clones and drops some. The data show some 120,000 clones, about four fifths seen once. A word on this clone: Its antigen remains unknown.

This chain uses TRBV15 with TRBJ2-3; the match to TRBD2 covers 8 bases. The sequencing input was PBMCs. The sequence came from a man younger than 40 in good health and CMV-seronegative. CDR3 DNA sequence: TGTGCCACCAGCAGAGATCCGGGAGGGCTCCTGGATACGCAGTATTTT. Its translation: CATSRDPGGLLDTQYF.